At least ten counts were recorded for the clone carrying this T cell receptor beta chain. The sample originates from a study of early T cells in non-severe SARS-CoV-2 infection. MiXCR was run by TCRdb on the 5' RACE reads, yielding one entry per CDR3 protein. Of some 71,000 distinct CDR3 sequences listed, roughly a tenth were seen once; the top ten hold 5.9%. The CDR3 extends over 14 amino acids. Germline V gene data show CDR1 as KGHSH and CDR2 as LQKENI. V was pared by 2 bases and J by 3 bases, with 11 bases between. This TCR was recovered from an adult who was a healthcare worker with PCR-confirmed SARS-CoV-2 infection or an uninfected control (not recorded which). Material: whole blood. The chain has TRBV18 and TRBJ2-7, with D possibly being TRBD1 (5 bases). The CDR3 here is CASSPSGHIYEQYF. CDR3 coding DNA: TGTGCCAGCTCACCAAGTGGACACATCTACGAGCAGTACTTC.